The clone carrying this T cell receptor beta chain was seen at least ten times. Its antigen is not identified. This CDR3 is 12 amino acids long. Germline V gives CDR1 DFQATT, CDR2 SNEGSKA (reference sequence). With 3 bases clipped from V and 11 bases from J, the junction kept 7 bases outside the gene matches. This sample stems from a study of spatial heterogeneity in lung cancer. Study-wide background: Among detected sequences, beta-chain ones consistently exceeded alpha-chain ones in number.

TCRdb itself ran the 5' RACE reads through MiXCR, one entry per CDR3 protein. The table has around 89,000 distinct CDR3 sequences, 10% to 15% seen once. Study-level points and caveats: Circulating ubiquitous expanded tumor TCRs were observed more frequently at resection than at follow-up.

Time point indicated: sample taken at primary tumor resection. Researchers sequenced whole RNA taken from tumor, nontumor lung or frozen PBMC without sorting. The donor group consisted of 72 patients who had untreated, early-stage non-small cell lung cancer. The V call is TRBV20-1, the J call TRBJ2-3, with 8 bases that match TRBD2. This specimen was PBMCs, taken at surgery. This receptor was identified in a male donor with early-stage non-small cell lung cancer. In DNA form, the CDR3 reads TGCAGTGCTAGTTACAGCGGGGGAGGGCAGTATTTT. Protein: CSASYSGGGQYF.